The present entry profiles one TCR beta chain with its context. The target antigen is unknown. These data are taken from a study of cytomegalovirus exposure and HLA in healthy donors. About the study: Around 85 million unique TCR sequences came from HLA-typed donors in an early release. The study, taken as a whole, reports: TCR beta V- and J-gene trimming, according to a later analysis, was linked to a missense DCLRE1C variant.

The PCR ran on 60 Vbeta and 13 Jbeta primers. TCRdb keeps only in-frame clones here, not all; method: immunoSEQ multiplex PCR. The table lists approximately 70,000 clones. The donors comprised healthy bone marrow donors. Germline trimming cut 5 bases from V and 1 base from J; bases unmatched to any gene: 1. Germline-derived CDR1 and CDR2 are MNHNS and SASEGT. This CDR3 is 13 amino acids long. Material for sequencing was PBMCs. The chain combines TRBV6-1 with TRBJ1-2; 7 bases are a match to TRBD1. The TCR originated in a woman under 40 in good health and CMV-seronegative. The DNA of the CDR3 is TGTGCCAGCAGTCGGGACAGTAACTATGGCTACACCTTC. It codes for CASSRDSNYGYTF.